Below, 17 T cell receptor beta chains from the same sample are listed, as sequenced in a study of cytomegalovirus exposure and HLA in healthy donors. Primers included in the PCR were 60 Vbeta and 13 Jbeta primers. TCRdb's copy holds only in-frame clones and misses some; the assay was immunoSEQ multiplex PCR. The sample has more than 75,000 clones, 79% seen once; the top ten hold more than 2%. The sequencing input was PBMCs. The receptors here all came from a man aged 25 to 40 in good health and CMV-seronegative.

The gene calls are TRBV19 and TRBJ2-3, with D hard to call. The CDR3 is made up of 12 amino acids. Looked up from germline, CDR1 is LNHDA and CDR2 is SQIVND (reference sequence). The V and J ends lost 7 bases and 1 base respectively, with 6 bases between them. DNA of the CDR3: TGTGCCAGTACTCGTGGCACAGATACGCAGTATTTT. This translates into CASTRGTDTQYF.

The chain has TRBV5-1 and TRBJ1-1; the D is unclear. The CDR3 runs 15 residues. Deletions cut 1 base from V and 4 bases from J, with 14 bases between. Germline CDR1 is SGHRS and CDR2 is YFSETQ. CDR3 loop: CASSLYEARGTEAFF. Here the CDR3 DNA reads TGCGCCAGCAGCTTGTATGAGGCGCGGGGCACTGAAGCTTTCTTT.

The rearrangement uses TRBV19 and TRBJ1-1; 7 bases align to TRBD1. Trimming cost V 7 bases and J 0 bases; bases outside gene matches: 11. CDR3 length: 16 amino acids. Germline values: CDR1 LNHDA, CDR2 SQIVND (reference sequence). The CDR3 coding sequence is TGTGCCAGTACCGTCATGACAGGGAAGGTGAACACTGAAGCTTTCTTT. Protein: CASTVMTGKVNTEAFF.

Only a few counts were recorded for this clone. The chain recombines TRBV6-6 with TRBJ2-7; tentatively, D is TRBD1 (7 bases). This CDR3 comprises 12 residues. The germline V and J ends were trimmed by 7 bases and 9 bases, with 16 bases remaining between them. Per germline, CDR1 MNHNY and CDR2 SVGAGI (reference sequence). The CDR3 nucleotides are TGTGCCAGCACCAACAGGGGAGGAGGGCAGTACTTC. Translation: CASTNRGGGQYF.

This rearrangement joins TRBV7-2 to TRBJ2-1; D is possibly TRBD2 (5 bases). The CDR3 contains 13 residues. CDR1 is SGHTA, CDR2 FQGNSA, per germline. Deletions cut 7 bases from V and 6 bases from J, with 13 bases between. CDR3: CASTPGVVNEQFF. CDR3 nucleotide sequence: TGTGCCAGCACCCCCGGGGTAGTCAATGAGCAGTTCTTC. The full variable domain, rest sourced from reference TRBV7-2 and TRBJ2-1, is GAGVSQSPSNKVTEKGKDVELRCDPISGHTALYWYRQSLGQGLEFLIYFQGNSAPDKSGLPSDRFSAERTGGSVSTLTIQRTQQEDSAVYLCASTPGVVNEQFFGPGTRLTVL.

The V call is TRBV25-1, the J call TRBJ1-3, with D perhaps matching TRBD1 (6 bases). This CDR3 spans 15 amino acids. Per the germline V gene, CDR1 is MGHDK and CDR2 is SYGVNS. V lost 4 bases and J 1 base, leaving 11 bases between the germline ends. The DNA of the CDR3 is TGTGCCAGCAGTGGAGGTAGGGGGTCTGGAAACACCATATATTTT. The encoded protein is CASSGGRGSGNTIYF.

The chain is built from TRBV4-2 and TRBJ2-6; 9 nucleotides agree with TRBD1. CDR1 and CDR2 from the germline V gene are LGHNA and YNFKEQ. After removal of 3 bases from V and 4 bases from J, the junction contained 10 bases not matched to a gene. The CDR3 length is 18 residues. The CDR3 DNA reads as TGTGCCAGCAGCCAGACACCACAGGGGGCGCCCGGGGCCAACGTCCTGACTTTC. It translates to CASSQTPQGAPGANVLTF.

This chain joins TRBV10-1 and TRBJ1-1, with TRBD1 matching over 8 bases. Germline assignment: CDR1 WNHNN and CDR2 SYGVQD (reference sequence). There are 13 residues in the CDR3. Trimming took 6 bases from V and 5 from J; bases not matched to a gene: 5. The CDR3: CASSRGRETEAFF. The CDR3 nucleotides are TGCGCCAGCAGCAGGGGGCGTGAAACTGAAGCTTTCTTT.

The CDR3 region has the DNA TGTGCCAGCAGTTTACAGGGTTCGAATTCACCCCTCCACTTT. Protein product: CASSLQGSNSPLHF. V and J are TRBV6-6 and TRBJ1-6, with a tentative D call TRBD1 (6 bases). The germline V gene encodes CDR1 MNHNY and CDR2 SVGAGI (reference sequence). Between the trimmed V and J ends, which lost 4 bases and 7 bases, there was a span of 11 bases. CDR3 size: 14 residues.

Turning to this clone: Its ends do not fully match the called genes, so a read error is possible. The gene calls are TRBV28 and TRBJ2-1, with TRBD1 matching 7 bases. CDR1 MDHEN and CDR2 SYDVKM come from the germline V gene. The CDR3 spans 13 residues. The CDR3: CASRVRGSSLLVF. The CDR3 nucleotides are TGTGCCAGCAGGGTCAGGGGGAGTTCGCTGCTAGTCTTC.

The chain employs TRBV27 and TRBJ2-7; a weak D match, TRBD1 (6 bases). The CDR3 consists of 11 residues. The V and J ends lost 6 bases and 12 bases respectively, with 15 bases between them. Germline CDR1 is MNHEY and CDR2 is SMNVEV (reference sequence). The CDR3 sequence is CASSRGGARYF. The CDR3 region has the DNA TGTGCCAGCAGCCGAGGGGGAGCCAGGTACTTC.

V and J are TRBV19 and TRBJ2-1, with a possible D match to TRBD2 (5 bases). Germline V lookup: CDR1 LNHDA, CDR2 SQIVND (reference sequence). V was pared by 7 bases and J by 2 bases, with 15 bases between. This CDR3 is built from 15 residues. The CDR3 loop reads CASNLRGTTYNEQFF. The CDR3 DNA reads TGTGCCAGTAATCTACGGGGAACAACCTACAATGAGCAGTTCTTC. Looking up the rest from reference TRBV19 and TRBJ2-1 gives the full variable domain: DGGITQSPKYLFRKEGQNVTLSCEQNLNHDAMYWYRQDPGQGLRLIYYSQIVNDFQKGDIAEGYSVSREKKESFPLTVTSAQKNPTAFYLCASNLRGTTYNEQFFGPGTRLTVL.

This chain connects TRBV5-6 to TRBJ2-1; 10 bases map to TRBD1. V was clipped by 2 bases and J by 5 bases; unmatched bases: 4. This CDR3 region has 15 residues. Per germline, CDR1 SGHDT and CDR2 YYEEEE. This CDR3 is CASSFDRGRNNEQFF. DNA of the CDR3: TGTGCCAGCAGCTTCGACAGGGGGCGGAACAATGAGCAGTTCTTC.

The chain joins TRBV6-5 to TRBJ2-1, with 7 bases aligning to TRBD2. Germline values: CDR1 MNHEY, CDR2 SVGAGI. J was trimmed by 5 bases and V by 6 bases; bases with no gene match: 10. The length of the CDR3 is 15 residues. CDR3 coding DNA: TGTGCCAGCAGCATTAGCGGGCCGGCGAACAATGAGCAGTTCTTC. Translation: CASSISGPANNEQFF.

J is TRBJ1-1 and V is TRBV15; possible D gene TRBD1, 6 bases. Germline values: CDR1 LNHNV, CDR2 YYDKDF (reference sequence). V was clipped by 3 bases and J by 1 base, with 9 bases between them. This CDR3 contains 14 residues. The chain's CDR3 is CATSRRQANTEAFF. CDR3 nucleotides: TGTGCCACCAGCAGGAGACAGGCGAACACTGAAGCTTTCTTT.

This clone appeared once. This chain uses TRBV5-1 with TRBJ2-5, with TRBD1 identical over 8 bases. The end of the DNA is better explained by TRBJ2-7, so the J call may be wrong. Germline assignment: CDR1 SGHRS and CDR2 YFSETQ. This CDR3 has 21 residues. The CDR3 region is CASSKGQELTRGGLTNYEQYF. CDR3 sequence (DNA): TGCGCCAGCAGCAAGGGACAGGAGTTGACACGGGGTGGCCTAACAAACTACGAGCAGTACTTC.

J is TRBJ2-5 and V is TRBV2; D might be TRBD1 (7 bases). The germline V gene has CDR1 SNHLY and CDR2 FYNNEI. CDR3 length: 13 amino acids. V lost 4 bases and J lost 5, with 11 bases in between. In nucleotides, the CDR3 is TGTGCCAGCAGTGGGGGGGACAGCGAGACCCAGTACTTC. This translates into CASSGGDSETQYF.